This T cell receptor (beta chain) comes out of a study of early T cells in non-severe SARS-CoV-2 infection. Turning to the study itself: It was bulk RNA from unsorted whole blood that was sequenced, and the chains were unpaired.

CDR3 length: 12 amino acids. Trimming stripped 6 bases from V and 8 bases from J, with 12 bases between. CDR1 and CDR2 from the germline V gene are ENHRY and SYGVKD. Notes on the study in general: The study's VDJdb matching favored anti-spike CD8 responses and missed private and CD4 specificities.

Tagging with unique molecular identifiers was applied to individual cDNA molecules. TCRdb re-called the 5' RACE reads through MiXCR, storing one row per CDR3 protein. The sample shows 65,000 to 70,000 distinct CDR3 sequences, 12% of them seen only once. About this clonotype: Its specificity is unknown.

The rearrangement joins TRBV10-3 to TRBJ2-3; tentative D call: TRBD1 (5 bases). The source is an adult who was a healthcare worker with PCR-confirmed SARS-CoV-2 infection or an uninfected control (not recorded which). The sequenced sample consisted of whole blood. CDR3 region: CAIREDSATQYF. The CDR3 nucleotides are TGTGCCATCAGGGAAGACAGCGCTACGCAGTATTTT.